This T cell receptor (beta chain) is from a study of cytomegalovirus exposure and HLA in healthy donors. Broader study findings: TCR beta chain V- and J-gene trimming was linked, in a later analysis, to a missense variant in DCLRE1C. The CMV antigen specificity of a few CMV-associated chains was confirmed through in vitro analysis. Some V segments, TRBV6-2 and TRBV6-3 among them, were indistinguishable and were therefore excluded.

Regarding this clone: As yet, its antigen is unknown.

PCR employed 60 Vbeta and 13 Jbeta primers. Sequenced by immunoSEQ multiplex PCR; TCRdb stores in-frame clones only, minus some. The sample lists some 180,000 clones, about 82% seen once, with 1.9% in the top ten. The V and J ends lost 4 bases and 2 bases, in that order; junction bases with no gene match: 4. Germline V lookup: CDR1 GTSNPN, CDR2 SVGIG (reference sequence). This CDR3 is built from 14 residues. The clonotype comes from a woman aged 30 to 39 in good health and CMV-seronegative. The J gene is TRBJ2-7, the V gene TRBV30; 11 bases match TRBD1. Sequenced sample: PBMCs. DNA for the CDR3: TGTGCCTGGACCCCGGGACAGGGGGCCTACGAGCAGTACTTC. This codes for CAWTPGQGAYEQYF.